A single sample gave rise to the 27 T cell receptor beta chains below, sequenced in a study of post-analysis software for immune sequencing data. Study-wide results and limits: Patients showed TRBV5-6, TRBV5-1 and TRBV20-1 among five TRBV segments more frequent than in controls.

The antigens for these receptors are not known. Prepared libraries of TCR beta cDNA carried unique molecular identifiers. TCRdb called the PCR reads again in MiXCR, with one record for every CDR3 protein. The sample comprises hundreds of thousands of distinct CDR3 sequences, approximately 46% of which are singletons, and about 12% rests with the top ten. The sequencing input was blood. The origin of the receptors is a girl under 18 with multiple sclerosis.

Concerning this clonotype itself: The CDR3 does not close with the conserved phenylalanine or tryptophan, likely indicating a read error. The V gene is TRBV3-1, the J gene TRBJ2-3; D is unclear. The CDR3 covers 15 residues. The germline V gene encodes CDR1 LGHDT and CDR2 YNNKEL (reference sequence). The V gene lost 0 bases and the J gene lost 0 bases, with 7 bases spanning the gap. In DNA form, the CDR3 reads TGTGCCAGCAGCCAAGAGAGGATTAGCACAGATACGCAGTATTTG. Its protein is CASSQERISTDTQYL.

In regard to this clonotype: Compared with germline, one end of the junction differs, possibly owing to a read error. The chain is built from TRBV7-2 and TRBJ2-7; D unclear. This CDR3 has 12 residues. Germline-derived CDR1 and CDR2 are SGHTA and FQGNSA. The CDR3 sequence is CASNLEGYEQYF. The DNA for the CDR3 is TGTGCCAGCAACTTAGAAGGCTACGAGCAGTACTTC.

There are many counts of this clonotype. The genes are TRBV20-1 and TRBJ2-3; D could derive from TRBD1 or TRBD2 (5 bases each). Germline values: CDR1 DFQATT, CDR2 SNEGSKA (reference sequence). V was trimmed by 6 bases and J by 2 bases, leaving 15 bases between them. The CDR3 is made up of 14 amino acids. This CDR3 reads CSAQGTGNTDTQYF. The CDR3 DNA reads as TGCAGTGCCCAAGGGACGGGGAACACAGATACGCAGTATTTT.

CDR3 nucleotide sequence: TGCGCCAGCAGCTTGGCCGGGACTAGCGGATTCAATGAGCAGTACTTC. This gives the protein CASSLAGTSGFNEQYF. This chain uses TRBV5-1 with TRBJ2-5; the match to TRBD2 covers 11 bases. V lost 0 bases, J lost 11 bases, and 12 bases stayed unmatched. The germline V gene encodes CDR1 SGHRS and CDR2 YFSETQ. This CDR3 has 16 amino acids.

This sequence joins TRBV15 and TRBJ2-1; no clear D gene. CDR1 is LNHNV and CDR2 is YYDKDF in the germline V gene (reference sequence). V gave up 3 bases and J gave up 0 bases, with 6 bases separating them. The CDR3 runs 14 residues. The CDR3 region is CATSRISSYNEQFF. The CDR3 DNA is TGTGCCACCAGCAGGATAAGCTCCTACAATGAGCAGTTCTTC.

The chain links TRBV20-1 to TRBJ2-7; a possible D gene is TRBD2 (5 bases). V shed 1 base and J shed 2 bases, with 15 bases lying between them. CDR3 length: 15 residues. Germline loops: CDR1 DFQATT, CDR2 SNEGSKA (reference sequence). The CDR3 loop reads CSARGPQSGPYEQYF. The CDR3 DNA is TGCAGTGCTAGAGGCCCCCAGAGCGGTCCCTACGAGCAGTACTTC.

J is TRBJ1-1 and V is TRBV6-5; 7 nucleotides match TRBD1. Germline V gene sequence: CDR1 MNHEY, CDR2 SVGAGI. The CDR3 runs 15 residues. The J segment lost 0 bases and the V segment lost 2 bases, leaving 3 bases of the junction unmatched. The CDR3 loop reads CASSYEGAMNTEAFF. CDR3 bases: TGTGCCAGCAGTTACGAGGGGGCTATGAACACTGAAGCTTTCTTT.

CDR3 protein: CSARPLQGQGRNEQFF. CDR3 in DNA: TGCAGTGCTAGACCCCTGCAGGGGCAAGGGAGGAATGAGCAGTTCTTC. V and J are TRBV20-1 and TRBJ2-1; D tentatively reads TRBD1 or TRBD2 (6 bases each). The germline gives CDR1 DFQATT, CDR2 SNEGSKA (reference sequence). V was clipped by 2 bases and J by 7 bases, with 21 bases between them. CDR3 length equals 16 residues.

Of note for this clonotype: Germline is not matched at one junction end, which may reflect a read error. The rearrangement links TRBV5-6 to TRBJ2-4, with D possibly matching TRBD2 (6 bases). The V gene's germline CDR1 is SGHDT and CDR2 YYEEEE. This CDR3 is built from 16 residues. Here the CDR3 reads CARSLAAGRAKNIQYF. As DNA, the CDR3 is TGTGCCCGCAGCTTGGCCGCGGGAAGAGCCAAAAACATTCAGTACTTC.

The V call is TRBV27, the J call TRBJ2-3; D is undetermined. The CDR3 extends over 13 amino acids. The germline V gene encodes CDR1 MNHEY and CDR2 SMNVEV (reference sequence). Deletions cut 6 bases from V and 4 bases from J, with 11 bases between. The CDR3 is CASSTARSDTQYF. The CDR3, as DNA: TGTGCCAGCAGCACGGCACGATCAGATACGCAGTATTTT.

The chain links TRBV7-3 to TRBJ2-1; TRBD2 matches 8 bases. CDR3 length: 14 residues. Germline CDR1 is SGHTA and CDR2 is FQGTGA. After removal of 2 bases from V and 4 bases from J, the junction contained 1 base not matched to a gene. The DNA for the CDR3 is TGTGCCAGCAGCTTAGGGACTAGGTACAATGAGCAGTTCTTC. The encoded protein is CASSLGTRYNEQFF.

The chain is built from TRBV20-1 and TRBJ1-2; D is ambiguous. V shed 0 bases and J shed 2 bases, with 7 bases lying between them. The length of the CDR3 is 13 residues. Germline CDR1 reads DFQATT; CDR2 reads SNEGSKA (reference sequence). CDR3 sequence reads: CSARDKQNYGYTF. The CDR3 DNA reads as TGCAGTGCTAGAGATAAACAGAACTATGGCTACACCTTC.

Here the CDR3 reads CSASGRTTYEQYF. In DNA, the CDR3 is TGCAGTGCTAGTGGCAGAACCACCTACGAGCAGTACTTC. The V call is TRBV20-1, the J call TRBJ2-7, with unresolved D. The CDR3 is 13 residues long. V lost 3 bases to trimming and J lost 2 bases, with 11 bases between them. Germline assignment: CDR1 DFQATT and CDR2 SNEGSKA (reference sequence).

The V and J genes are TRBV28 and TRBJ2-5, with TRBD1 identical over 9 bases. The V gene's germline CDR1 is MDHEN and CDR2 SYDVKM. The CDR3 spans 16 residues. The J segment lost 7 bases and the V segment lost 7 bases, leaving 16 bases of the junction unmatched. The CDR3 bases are TGTGCCAGCACCCAGTCCGGGACAGGGCTGAAGTGGACCCAGTACTTC. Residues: CASTQSGTGLKWTQYF.

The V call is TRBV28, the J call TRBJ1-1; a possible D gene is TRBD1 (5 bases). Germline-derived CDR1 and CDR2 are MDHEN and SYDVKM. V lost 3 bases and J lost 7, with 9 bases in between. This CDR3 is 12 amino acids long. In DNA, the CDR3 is TGTGCCAGCAGTTTGGGGACGCTTGAAGCTTTCTTT. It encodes CASSLGTLEAFF.

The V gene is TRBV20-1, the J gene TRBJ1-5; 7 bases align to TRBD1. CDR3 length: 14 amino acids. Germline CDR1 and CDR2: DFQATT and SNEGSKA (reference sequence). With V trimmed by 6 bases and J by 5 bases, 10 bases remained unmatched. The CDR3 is CSAMGQLADQPQHF. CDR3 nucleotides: TGCAGTGCCATGGGACAGCTAGCCGATCAGCCCCAGCATTTT.

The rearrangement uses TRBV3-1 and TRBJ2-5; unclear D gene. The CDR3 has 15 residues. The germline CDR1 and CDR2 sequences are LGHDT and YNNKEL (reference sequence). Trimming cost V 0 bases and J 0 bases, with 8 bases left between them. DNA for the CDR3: TGTGCCAGCAGCCAAGATTCCGCGAACCAAGAGACCCAGTACTTC. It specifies CASSQDSANQETQYF.

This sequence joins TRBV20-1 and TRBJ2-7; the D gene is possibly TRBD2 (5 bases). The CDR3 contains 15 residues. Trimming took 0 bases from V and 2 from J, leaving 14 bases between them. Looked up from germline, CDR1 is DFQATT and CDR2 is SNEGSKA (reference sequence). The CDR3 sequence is CSARDDPGLTYEQYF. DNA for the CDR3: TGCAGTGCTAGAGATGATCCAGGACTGACCTACGAGCAGTACTTC.

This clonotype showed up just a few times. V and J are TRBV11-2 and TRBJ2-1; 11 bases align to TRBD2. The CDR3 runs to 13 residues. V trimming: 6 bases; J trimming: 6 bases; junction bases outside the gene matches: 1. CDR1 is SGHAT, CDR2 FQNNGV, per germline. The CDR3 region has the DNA TGTGCCAGCAGACTAGCGGGAGCCAATGAGCAGTTCTTC. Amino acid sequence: CASRLAGANEQFF.

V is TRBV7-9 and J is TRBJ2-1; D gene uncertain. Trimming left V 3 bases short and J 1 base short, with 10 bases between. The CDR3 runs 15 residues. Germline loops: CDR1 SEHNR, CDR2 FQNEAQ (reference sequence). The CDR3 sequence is CASSLESASYNEQFF. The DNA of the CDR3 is TGTGCCAGCAGCTTGGAAAGCGCTTCCTACAATGAGCAGTTCTTC.

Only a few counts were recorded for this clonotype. The CDR3, as DNA: TGCAGCGTTGAAGGATTATCAGATACGCAGTATTTT. Translating gives CSVEGLSDTQYF. The chain uses TRBV29-1 and TRBJ2-3; D is unclear. The CDR3 is 12 amino acids. The V and J ends lost 1 base and 4 bases respectively, with 6 bases between them. Germline CDR1 reads SQVTM; CDR2 reads ANQGSEA.

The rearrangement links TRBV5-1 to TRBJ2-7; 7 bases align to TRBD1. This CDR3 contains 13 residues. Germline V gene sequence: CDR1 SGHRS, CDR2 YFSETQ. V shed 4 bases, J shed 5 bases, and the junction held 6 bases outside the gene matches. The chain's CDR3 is CASSAGGCDEQYF. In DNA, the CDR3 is TGCGCCAGCAGCGCAGGGGGATGCGACGAGCAGTACTTC.

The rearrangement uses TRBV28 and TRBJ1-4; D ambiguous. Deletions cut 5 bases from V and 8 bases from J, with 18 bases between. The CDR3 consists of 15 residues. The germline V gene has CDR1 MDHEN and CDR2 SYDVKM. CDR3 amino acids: CASSPHTLMGEKLFF. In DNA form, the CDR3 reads TGTGCCAGCAGTCCCCATACCCTGATGGGCGAAAAACTGTTTTTT.

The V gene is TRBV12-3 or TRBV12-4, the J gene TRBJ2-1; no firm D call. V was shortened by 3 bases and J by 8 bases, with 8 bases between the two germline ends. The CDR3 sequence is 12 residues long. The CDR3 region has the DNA TGTGCCAGCAGTTTTAGGCGTGATGAGCAGTTCTTC. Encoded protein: CASSFRRDEQFF.

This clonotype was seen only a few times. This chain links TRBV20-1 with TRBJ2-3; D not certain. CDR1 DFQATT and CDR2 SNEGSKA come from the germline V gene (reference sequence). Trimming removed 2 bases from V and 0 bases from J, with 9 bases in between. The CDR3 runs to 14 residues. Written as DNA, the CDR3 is TGCAGTGCTAGAAGGCTAACTAGCACAGATACGCAGTATTTT. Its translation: CSARRLTSTDTQYF.

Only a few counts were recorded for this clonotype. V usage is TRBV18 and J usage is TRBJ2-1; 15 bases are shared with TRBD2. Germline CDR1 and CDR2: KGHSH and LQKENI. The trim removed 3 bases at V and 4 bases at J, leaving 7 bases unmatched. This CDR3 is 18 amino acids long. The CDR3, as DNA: TGTGCCAGCTCACCTAGGGGACTAGCGGGAGGACCTTACAATGAGCAGTTCTTC. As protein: CASSPRGLAGGPYNEQFF.

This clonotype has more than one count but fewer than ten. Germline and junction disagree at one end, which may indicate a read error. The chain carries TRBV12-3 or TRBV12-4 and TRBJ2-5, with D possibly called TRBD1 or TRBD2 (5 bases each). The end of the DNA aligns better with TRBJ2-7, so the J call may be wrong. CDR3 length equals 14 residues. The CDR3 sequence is CACSLGPGIDEQYF. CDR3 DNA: TGTGCCTGCAGTTTGGGACCAGGAATTGACGAGCAGTACTTC.